The 23 T cell receptor beta chains listed next were all sequenced from one sample in a study of T cell responses to AZD1222 COVID-19 vaccine. The protocol was immunoSEQ multiplex PCR, while the TCRdb copy is restricted to in-frame clones and leaves out a portion. The repertoire has approximately 110,000 clones, roughly 87% of them found once; the top ten carry about 13%. The sequenced sample was peripheral blood, obtained on day 0 of MenACWY control vaccination. Receptors were obtained from an adult in good health.

The V call is TRBV9, the J call TRBJ2-1; TRBD1 might be the D (6 bases). CDR3 length equals 14 residues. CDR1 is SGDLS, CDR2 YYNGEE, per germline. V was pared by 5 bases and J by 7 bases, with 16 bases between. CDR3 DNA: TGTGCCAGCAGTGGAACCGGGACAAATAATGAGCAGTTCTTC. The encoded protein is CASSGTGTNNEQFF.

The V call is TRBV19, the J call TRBJ1-5, with 7 positions matching TRBD1. Germline CDR1 LNHDA, CDR2 SQIVND (reference sequence). The CDR3 contains 14 residues. V lost 3 bases and J lost 7; bases outside the gene matches: 6. CDR3 DNA: TGTGCCAGTAGTATCGAGACAGGGAGACAGCCCCAGCATTTT. Encoded protein: CASSIETGRQPQHF.

The chain carries TRBV28 and TRBJ1-5; D uncertain. CDR3 length equals 13 residues. The V end was cut by 5 bases, the J end by 6 bases, with 11 bases between. Germline V gene sequence: CDR1 MDHEN, CDR2 SYDVKM. In DNA, the CDR3 is TGTGCCAGCAGTGCTCTCGGCGGTCAGCCCCAGCATTTT. This gives the protein CASSALGGQPQHF.

The J gene is TRBJ2-1, the V gene TRBV7-9; D not certain. The ends were cut back, 5 bases at V and 11 bases at J, with 10 bases in the middle. This CDR3 is 11 amino acids long. Germline values: CDR1 SEHNR, CDR2 FQNEAQ (reference sequence). This chain's CDR3 is CASSPDNKQFF. The CDR3 nucleotides read TGTGCCAGCAGCCCCGATAATAAGCAGTTCTTC.

The chain is built from TRBV28 and TRBJ2-7; 9 positions agree with TRBD2. CDR1 and CDR2 (germline): MDHEN, SYDVKM. V shed 3 bases, J shed 3 bases, and the junction held 15 bases outside the gene matches. This CDR3 contains 18 residues. The CDR3: CASSLGSGLAGANYEQYF. The DNA for the CDR3 is TGTGCCAGCAGTTTGGGATCCGGCTTAGCGGGAGCAAACTACGAGCAGTACTTC.

The CDR3 loop reads CASSIGLDSTDTQYF. For the CDR3, the DNA is TGTGCCAGTAGTATAGGCCTCGACAGCACAGATACGCAGTATTTT. V usage is TRBV19 and J usage is TRBJ2-3, with no clear D. CDR3 length: 15 residues. Trimming took 1 base from V and 0 from J, leaving 8 bases between them. The germline gives CDR1 LNHDA, CDR2 SQIVND (reference sequence).

The chain joins TRBV18 to TRBJ2-5; D remains unclear. The CDR3 has 12 residues. Trimming cost V 4 bases and J 5 bases, with 8 bases left between them. Germline V gene sequence: CDR1 KGHSH, CDR2 LQKENI. CDR3 amino acids: CASSQNPETQYF. The CDR3 region has the DNA TGTGCCAGCTCACAGAACCCGGAGACCCAGTACTTC.

V and J are TRBV20-1 and TRBJ1-6, with D tentatively TRBD1 (5 bases). The CDR3 spans 15 residues. Germline values: CDR1 DFQATT, CDR2 SNEGSKA (reference sequence). V lost 3 bases and J 7 bases, leaving 16 bases between the germline ends. Written as DNA, the CDR3 is TGCAGTGCTAGTTATACGGGGGAAGGGAATTCACCCCTCCACTTT. This sequence encodes CSASYTGEGNSPLHF.

This clone occurred once. The rearrangement uses TRBV28 and TRBJ2-3; the match to TRBD2 covers 7 bases. V shed 1 base and J 7 bases; nucleotides not matched to a gene: 11. Germline CDR1 MDHEN, CDR2 SYDVKM. This CDR3 spans 16 amino acids. The chain's CDR3 is CASSLLGGGAQNTQYF. The CDR3 region has the DNA TGTGCCAGCAGTTTATTGGGCGGGGGAGCACAAAATACGCAGTATTTT.

The J gene is TRBJ2-7, the V gene TRBV5-1; perhaps TRBD2 as D (6 bases). The CDR3 length is 14 residues. The V gene's germline CDR1 is SGHRS and CDR2 YFSETQ. Trimming shortened V by 6 bases and J by 0 bases, and 13 bases separated the two germline ends. The CDR3 nucleotides are TGCGCCAGCACTCCCGGGGGTGACTCCTACGAGCAGTACTTC. Encoded protein: CASTPGGDSYEQYF.

The J gene is TRBJ2-6, the V gene TRBV4-2; D is unresolved. Trimming stripped 3 bases from V and 0 bases from J, with 12 bases between. CDR3 length: 17 residues. Germline V gene lookup returns CDR1 LGHNA and CDR2 YNFKEQ. The CDR3 nucleotides are TGTGCCAGCAGCCAGCCCCAGCAGGTCTCTGGGGCCAACGTCCTGACTTTC. This encodes CASSQPQQVSGANVLTF.

The V and J genes are TRBV19 and TRBJ2-7, with 10 bases that match TRBD1. The CDR3 runs to 14 residues. Unmatched junction bases numbered 6, after V lost 7 bases and J lost 3 bases. CDR1 and CDR2 (germline): LNHDA, SQIVND (reference sequence). The CDR3 sequence is CASKPGQGSYEQYF. The CDR3 DNA follows: TGTGCCAGTAAACCGGGACAGGGGAGCTACGAGCAGTACTTC. Together with reference TRBV19 and TRBJ2-7, the CDR3 gives the full variable domain: DGGITQSPKYLFRKEGQNVTLSCEQNLNHDAMYWYRQDPGQGLRLIYYSQIVNDFQKGDIAEGYSVSREKKESFPLTVTSAQKNPTAFYLCASKPGQGSYEQYFGPGTRLTVT.

The J gene is TRBJ2-7, the V gene TRBV6-2 or TRBV6-3; 8 bases are shared with TRBD2. Per germline, CDR1 MNHEY and CDR2 SVGEGT. V lost 5 bases, J lost 3 bases, and 6 bases stayed unmatched. The CDR3 runs to 14 residues. The CDR3 region has the DNA TGTGCCAGCAGTCCCCGGACTAGCAGCTACGAGCAGTACTTC. This codes for CASSPRTSSYEQYF.

CDR3 protein: CASSRYPTSDEQYF. The DNA for the CDR3 is TGTGCCAGCAGCAGATACCCCACTAGCGACGAGCAGTACTTC. J is TRBJ2-7 and V is TRBV7-2; 7 bases match TRBD2. V gave up 5 bases and J gave up 5 bases; unmatched junction bases: 9. The CDR3 is 14 amino acids. CDR1 is SGHTA, CDR2 FQGNSA, per germline. The complete variable domain, with remaining parts taken from reference TRBV7-2 and TRBJ2-7, reads GAGVSQSPSNKVTEKGKDVELRCDPISGHTALYWYRQSLGQGLEFLIYFQGNSAPDKSGLPSDRFSAERTGGSVSTLTIQRTQQEDSAVYLCASSRYPTSDEQYFGPGTRLTVT.

V gene TRBV25-1 combines with J gene TRBJ2-1; 11 bases are a match to TRBD2. Germline V gene data show CDR1 as MGHDK and CDR2 as SYGVNS. The CDR3 runs to 16 residues. With V trimmed by 5 bases and J by 5 bases, 8 bases remained unmatched. CDR3 sequence: CASSYLSGRAHNEQFF. DNA for the CDR3: TGTGCCAGCAGTTACCTTAGCGGGAGGGCCCACAATGAGCAGTTCTTC.

The chain has TRBV7-9 and TRBJ1-2; D might be TRBD1 (5 bases). The CDR3 consists of 18 residues. CDR1 and CDR2 (germline): SEHNR, FQNEAQ (reference sequence). Trimming left V 0 bases short and J 5 bases short, with 22 bases between. The CDR3 is CASSLARGDGQGSYGYTF. DNA of the CDR3: TGTGCCAGCAGCTTAGCGCGGGGGGACGGACAAGGCTCATATGGCTACACCTTC. The complete variable domain, with remaining parts taken from reference TRBV7-9 and TRBJ1-2, reads DTGVSQNPRHKITKRGQNVTFRCDPISEHNRLYWYRQTLGQGPEFLTYFQNEAQLEKSRLLSDRFSAERPKGSFSTLEIQRTEQGDSAMYLCASSLARGDGQGSYGYTFGSGTRLTVV.

This chain links TRBV7-2 with TRBJ2-1; TRBD2 matches at 9 bases. The CDR3 has 16 amino acids. Germline trimming cut 1 base from V and 9 bases from J; bases unmatched to any gene: 10. Germline V gene sequence: CDR1 SGHTA, CDR2 FQGNSA. CDR3 residues: CASSLVPSGALGEQFF. The CDR3 DNA follows: TGTGCCAGCAGCTTAGTCCCTAGCGGGGCCCTGGGTGAGCAGTTCTTC.

This chain connects TRBV2 to TRBJ2-7; the D is unclear. The CDR3 runs to 12 residues. The V gene's germline CDR1 is SNHLY and CDR2 FYNNEI. V was clipped by 7 bases and J by 2 bases, with 9 bases between them. CDR3 sequence (DNA): TGTGCCAGCATTCGTCTAGCCTACGAGCAGTACTTC. This encodes CASIRLAYEQYF.

This clone appeared a single time. CDR3 loop: CASSLRDRALLGYTF. CDR3 DNA: TGTGCCAGCAGTCTCCGGGACAGGGCCCTGTTGGGCTACACCTTC. The chain is built from TRBV6-5 and TRBJ1-2; 9 positions agree with TRBD1. The V segment lost 5 bases and the J segment 8 bases; nucleotides outside the gene matches: 12. Germline V gives CDR1 MNHEY, CDR2 SVGAGI. CDR3 length: 15 residues.

This clone was seen only once. The V call is TRBV7-2, the J call TRBJ2-7; TRBD2 agrees at 8 bases. The CDR3 loop spans 15 amino acids. The germline V gene encodes CDR1 SGHTA and CDR2 FQGNSA. The J segment lost 5 bases and the V segment lost 3 bases, leaving 9 bases of the junction unmatched. CDR3 residues: CASSFGLAGSDEQYF. The CDR3 DNA sequence: TGTGCCAGCAGCTTTGGGTTAGCGGGAAGTGACGAGCAGTACTTC. The complete variable domain, with remaining parts taken from reference TRBV7-2 and TRBJ2-7, reads GAGVSQSPSNKVTEKGKDVELRCDPISGHTALYWYRQSLGQGLEFLIYFQGNSAPDKSGLPSDRFSAERTGGSVSTLTIQRTQQEDSAVYLCASSFGLAGSDEQYFGPGTRLTVT.

The rearrangement links TRBV7-2 to TRBJ1-1; TRBD1 might be the D (6 bases). The germline gives CDR1 SGHTA, CDR2 FQGNSA. This CDR3 has 16 residues. The ends were cut back, 5 bases at V and 0 bases at J, with 16 bases in the middle. CDR3 DNA: TGTGCCAGCAGCCCCCGGACAGCGTACATGAACACTGAAGCTTTCTTT. Protein product: CASSPRTAYMNTEAFF.

This clone was recorded once. V is TRBV30 and J is TRBJ1-2; TRBD1 agrees at 9 bases. CDR1 and CDR2 (germline): GTSNPN, SVGIG (reference sequence). The junction had 9 bases not matched to a gene; V was cut back by 5 bases and J by 2 bases. The CDR3 length is 15 residues. The CDR3 is CAWGQPGQGNYGYTF. In DNA form, the CDR3 reads TGTGCCTGGGGTCAGCCGGGACAGGGCAACTATGGCTACACCTTC.

The chain couples TRBV7-8 to TRBJ2-7, with D perhaps matching TRBD1 or TRBD2 (5 bases each). The V gene lost 1 base and the J gene lost 0 bases, with 10 bases spanning the gap. CDR1 is SGHVS and CDR2 is FQNEAQ in the germline V gene. The CDR3 runs to 15 residues. CDR3 loop: CASSLGTTSSYEQYF. CDR3 DNA: TGTGCCAGCAGCTTAGGGACAACTAGCTCCTACGAGCAGTACTTC.